These T cell receptor beta chains were read from a single sample in a study of spatial heterogeneity in lung cancer. TCRdb redid the calling of the 5' RACE reads with MiXCR, one entry per CDR3 protein. Here the sample spans about 40,000 distinct CDR3 sequences, around 5.2% being singletons. This specimen was PBMCs, taken at surgery. Source of these receptors: a female donor with early-stage non-small cell lung cancer. CDR3s include the opening cysteine and the closing phenylalanine or tryptophan. Fields, in order: V gene, CDR3 length, J gene, clone size, D gene, CDR3 protein, CDR3 DNA. D genes are given only for firm matches. Size values are once, few and many counts, or a class for expanded clones, and some rows have none.

V gene: TRBV28; CDR3 length: 14; J gene: TRBJ1-2; clone size: many; D gene: TRBD1; CDR3 protein: CASSLPGQGYGYTF; CDR3 DNA: TGTGCCAGCAGTTTGCCGGGACAGGGGTACGGCTACACCTTC
V gene: TRBV19; CDR3 length: 14; J gene: TRBJ1-1; clone size: many; D gene: -; CDR3 protein: CASSLRTEYTEAFF; CDR3 DNA: TGTGCCAGTAGTCTGCGGACTGAGTACACTGAAGCTTTCTTT
V gene: TRBV5-1; CDR3 length: 15; J gene: TRBJ2-1; clone size: many; D gene: TRBD2; CDR3 protein: CASSDGTSKYNEQFF; CDR3 DNA: TGCGCCAGCAGCGACGGGACTAGCAAGTACAATGAGCAGTTCTTC
V gene: TRBV7-8; CDR3 length: 15; J gene: TRBJ2-2; clone size: large; D gene: -; CDR3 protein: CASSLVQSNTGELFF; CDR3 DNA: TGTGCCAGCAGCTTAGTACAGTCGAACACCGGGGAGCTGTTTTTT
V gene: TRBV12-3/TRBV12-4; CDR3 length: 14; J gene: TRBJ1-5; clone size: many; D gene: TRBD1; CDR3 protein: CASSLTGAEQPQHF; CDR3 DNA: TGTGCCAGCAGTTTAACAGGGGCGGAACAGCCCCAGCATTTT
V gene: TRBV5-4; CDR3 length: 12; J gene: TRBJ2-2; clone size: few; D gene: -; CDR3 protein: CASSLMGGELFF; CDR3 DNA: TGTGCCAGCAGCTTGATGGGCGGGGAGCTGTTTTTT
V gene: TRBV3-1; CDR3 length: 11; J gene: TRBJ1-2; clone size: many; D gene: TRBD1; CDR3 protein: CASSPGTGSTF; CDR3 DNA: TGTGCCAGCAGCCCAGGGACAGGTTCCACCTTC
V gene: TRBV4-1; CDR3 length: 14; J gene: TRBJ2-1; clone size: many; D gene: -; CDR3 protein: CASSPIPGTVEQFF; CDR3 DNA: TGCGCCAGCAGCCCTATACCGGGGACGGTCGAGCAGTTCTTC
V gene: TRBV7-9; CDR3 length: 15; J gene: TRBJ1-4; clone size: many; D gene: -; CDR3 protein: CASSLPGLGNEKLFF; CDR3 DNA: TGTGCCAGCAGCTTACCGGGACTGGGAAATGAAAAACTGTTTTTT
V gene: TRBV4-1; CDR3 length: 14; J gene: TRBJ2-3; clone size: -; D gene: -; CDR3 protein: CASSPTVAPDTQYF; CDR3 DNA: TGCGCCAGCAGCCCCACGGTAGCTCCGGATACGCAGTATTTT
V gene: TRBV28; CDR3 length: 13; J gene: TRBJ1-6; clone size: many; D gene: -; CDR3 protein: CASSPSYNSPLHF; CDR3 DNA: TGTGCCAGCTCGCCATCCTATAATTCACCCCTCCACTTT
V gene: TRBV15; CDR3 length: 16; J gene: TRBJ1-4; clone size: many; D gene: -; CDR3 protein: CATSRDRSQGDEKLFF; CDR3 DNA: TGTGCCACCAGCAGAGATAGGAGTCAAGGGGATGAAAAACTGTTTTTT
V gene: TRBV7-9; CDR3 length: 13; J gene: TRBJ1-1; clone size: many; D gene: -; CDR3 protein: CASSFFGNTEAFF; CDR3 DNA: TGTGCCAGCAGCTTTTTTGGGAACACTGAAGCTTTCTTT
V gene: TRBV20-1; CDR3 length: 10; J gene: TRBJ2-5; clone size: many; D gene: TRBD2; CDR3 protein: CSAERGGQYF; CDR3 DNA: TGCAGTGCGGAGCGGGGGGGCCAGTACTTC
V gene: TRBV4-3; CDR3 length: 13; J gene: TRBJ2-5; clone size: many; D gene: -; CDR3 protein: CASSFSGQETQYF; CDR3 DNA: TGCGCCAGCAGCTTCTCCGGGCAAGAGACCCAGTACTTC
V gene: TRBV5-1; CDR3 length: 13; J gene: TRBJ1-4; clone size: many; D gene: -; CDR3 protein: CASGAGLREKLFF; CDR3 DNA: TGCGCCAGTGGGGCAGGGCTTCGTGAAAAACTGTTTTTT
V gene: TRBV25-1; CDR3 length: 15; J gene: TRBJ2-3; clone size: many; D gene: -; CDR3 protein: CASSEWVADTDTQYF; CDR3 DNA: TGTGCCAGCAGTGAATGGGTGGCAGACACAGATACGCAGTATTTT
V gene: TRBV24-1; CDR3 length: 16; J gene: TRBJ2-3; clone size: few; D gene: -; CDR3 protein: CATSGRNGPSTDTQYF; CDR3 DNA: TGTGCCACCAGTGGAAGGAACGGACCTAGCACAGATACGCAGTATTTT
V gene: TRBV11-2; CDR3 length: 14; J gene: TRBJ2-5; clone size: few; D gene: TRBD1; CDR3 protein: CASSLRGLQETQYF; CDR3 DNA: TGTGCCAGCAGCCTCAGGGGGCTGCAAGAGACCCAGTACTTC
V gene: TRBV18; CDR3 length: 17; J gene: TRBJ2-7; clone size: many; D gene: -; CDR3 protein: CASSPSNNDRHRYEQYF; CDR3 DNA: TGTGCCAGCTCACCGAGTAATAACGACAGGCATCGCTACGAGCAGTACTTC
V gene: TRBV28; CDR3 length: 15; J gene: TRBJ1-4; clone size: many; D gene: TRBD1; CDR3 protein: CASSLPGTGVEKLFF; CDR3 DNA: TGTGCCAGCAGTTTACCCGGGACAGGGGTTGAAAAACTGTTTTTT
V gene: TRBV6-2/TRBV6-3; CDR3 length: 14; J gene: TRBJ2-7; clone size: many; D gene: -; CDR3 protein: CASSRLFPTYEQYF; CDR3 DNA: TGTGCCAGCAGTCGACTTTTCCCGACCTACGAGCAGTACTTC
V gene: TRBV14; CDR3 length: 15; J gene: TRBJ2-2; clone size: many; D gene: TRBD1; CDR3 protein: CASRRRGRNTGELFF; CDR3 DNA: TGTGCCAGCAGGCGTAGGGGGCGGAACACCGGGGAGCTGTTTTTT
V gene: TRBV28; CDR3 length: 17; J gene: TRBJ2-2; clone size: many; D gene: -; CDR3 protein: CASSPPGNGHDTGELFF; CDR3 DNA: TGTGCCAGCAGTCCCCCTGGGAACGGGCATGACACCGGGGAGCTGTTTTTT
V gene: TRBV5-1; CDR3 length: 16; J gene: TRBJ1-5; clone size: many; D gene: -; CDR3 protein: CASSLGPTDSNQPQHF; CDR3 DNA: TGCGCCAGCAGCTTGGGCCCGACAGATAGCAATCAGCCCCAGCATTTT
V gene: TRBV7-8; CDR3 length: 16; J gene: TRBJ2-4; clone size: -; D gene: TRBD2; CDR3 protein: CASSPAGGIAKNIQYF; CDR3 DNA: TGTGCCAGCAGCCCCGCGGGAGGGATAGCCAAAAACATTCAGTACTTC
V gene: TRBV30; CDR3 length: 12; J gene: TRBJ2-7; clone size: -; D gene: -; CDR3 protein: CAWGPGGYEQYF; CDR3 DNA: TGTGCCTGGGGCCCCGGGGGCTACGAGCAGTACTTC
V gene: TRBV29-1; CDR3 length: 14; J gene: TRBJ1-2; clone size: many; D gene: -; CDR3 protein: CSVEDGGQNYGYTF; CDR3 DNA: TGCAGCGTTGAAGATGGAGGACAGAACTATGGCTACACCTTC
V gene: TRBV29-1; CDR3 length: 15; J gene: TRBJ1-2; clone size: many; D gene: -; CDR3 protein: CSVGGRGVINYGYTF; CDR3 DNA: TGCAGCGTTGGAGGACGGGGGGTAATAAACTATGGCTACACCTTC
V gene: TRBV10-3; CDR3 length: 15; J gene: TRBJ2-1; clone size: -; D gene: -; CDR3 protein: CAISDSASSYNEQFF; CDR3 DNA: TGTGCCATCAGTGACAGCGCTTCCTCCTACAATGAGCAGTTCTTC
V gene: TRBV20-1; CDR3 length: 16; J gene: TRBJ1-4; clone size: many; D gene: -; CDR3 protein: CSARDLGGPTNEKLFF; CDR3 DNA: TGCAGTGCTAGAGATCTCGGGGGACCAACTAATGAAAAACTGTTTTTT
V gene: TRBV5-1; CDR3 length: 15; J gene: TRBJ2-2; clone size: many; D gene: -; CDR3 protein: CASSLGLGLSGELFF; CDR3 DNA: TGCGCCAGCAGCTTGGGGCTGGGACTCAGCGGGGAGCTGTTTTTT
V gene: TRBV7-3; CDR3 length: 14; J gene: TRBJ2-5; clone size: -; D gene: TRBD2; CDR3 protein: CASSYGLAGETQYF; CDR3 DNA: TGTGCCAGCAGCTACGGACTAGCGGGGGAGACCCAGTACTTC
V gene: TRBV3-1; CDR3 length: 14; J gene: TRBJ2-1; clone size: many; D gene: TRBD2; CDR3 protein: CASSHGGAYDEQFF; CDR3 DNA: TGTGCCAGCAGCCACGGGGGGGCCTACGATGAGCAGTTCTTC